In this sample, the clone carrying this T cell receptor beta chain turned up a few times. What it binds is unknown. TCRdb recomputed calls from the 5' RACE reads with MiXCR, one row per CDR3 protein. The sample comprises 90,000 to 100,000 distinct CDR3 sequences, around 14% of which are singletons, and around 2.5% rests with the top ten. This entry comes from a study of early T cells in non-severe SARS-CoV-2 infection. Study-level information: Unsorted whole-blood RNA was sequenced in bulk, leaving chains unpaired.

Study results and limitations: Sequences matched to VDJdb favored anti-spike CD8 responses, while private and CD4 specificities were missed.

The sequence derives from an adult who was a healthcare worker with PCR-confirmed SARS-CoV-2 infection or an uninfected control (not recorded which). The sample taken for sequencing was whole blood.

The DNA for the CDR3 is TGTGCCAGCAGTGAAGCGTTGACGGGAAACTCCTACGAGCAGTACTTC. Protein product: CASSEALTGNSYEQYF. This chain links TRBV2 with TRBJ2-7; tentatively, D is TRBD2 (5 bases). In germline, CDR1 is SNHLY, CDR2 FYNNEI. V dropped 0 bases and J dropped 0 bases, with 12 bases sitting between them. The CDR3 has 16 amino acids.